This T cell receptor (beta chain) stems from a study of OX40 agonist ivuxolimab in advanced cancers. On the study more broadly: Cohort: roughly 80% men, mean age 60, aged about 20 to 90.

The study, taken as a whole, reports: A proportion of nonresponders additionally exhibited low normalized T-cell clonal expansion. CD8+ T cells showed, on average, more clonal expansion than CD4+ cells. With doses of 0.1 to 3.0 mg/kg, CD4+ and CD8+ blood T cells had undergone clonal expansion by week 6.

About this clone itself: Its antigen remains unidentified.

The data were produced by immunoSEQ multiplex PCR, yet TCRdb's version contains in-frame clones alone and is incomplete. Here the sample spans around 95,000 clones, roughly 90% being singletons. The germline V gene has CDR1 SGHDN and CDR2 FVKESK. The V end lost 4 bases, the J end lost 6 bases, and 18 bases lay between the germline ends. This CDR3 is 15 amino acids long. The chain joins TRBV14 to TRBJ1-1; D remains unclear. This specimen was CD4+ or CD8+ T cells sorted from blood, taken in a trial of the OX40 agonist ivuxolimab. This TCR came from an adult with an advanced solid tumor such as melanoma, head and neck, liver or kidney cancer. The CDR3 region is CASSLLGLNNAEAFF. The CDR3 nucleotides read TGTGCCAGCAGCCTCTTAGGCCTGAATAACGCTGAAGCTTTCTTT. The full variable domain, with the rest looked up from reference TRBV14 and TRBJ1-1, is EAGVTQFPSHSVIEKGQTVTLRCDPISGHDNLYWYRRVMGKEIKFLLHFVKESKQDESGMPNNRFLAERTGGTYSTLKVQPAELEDSGVYFCASSLLGLNNAEAFFGQGTRLTVV.